This record covers a single TCR beta chain. The antigen this receptor binds is unknown. No clone much larger than this one lies a single base away; base qualities are absent. The data stem from a study of blood T cell repertoires in COVID-19 (dated by TCRdb to the early 2020s). Describing the broader study: Samples from collaborators originated in the United States, Italy and Spain and spanned both the acute and convalescent phases of COVID-19. The prospective study material was composed of cDNA or gDNA derived from T cells, B-cell-depleted T cells, or PBMCs. Deeply sampled blood TCRbeta repertoires from subjects exposed to, actively infected with, or recovered from COVID-19 were included in the dataset. A freely available public database, intended as a resource for researchers studying the immune response to SARS-CoV-2, is where the repertoires were released. The samples were drawn from two sources: the first 160 participants of the ongoing ImmuneRACE study, and over 950 subjects contributed by 6 global collaborators. Nearly every sample came with metadata listing a de-identified subject ID, COVID-19 status, age in years and sex. Where available, HLA class I and class II types were obtained from metadata supplied by the sample provider rather than from assay-based typing. Findings and caveats that apply to the study as a whole: The quantity of clinical and demographic metadata differed by source and by participant and was supplied without curation.

CDR3 length: 15 amino acids, cysteine to phenylalanine. The only DNA kept is the CDR3, 45 bases in frame from the first base. The germline V gene encodes CDR1 WSHSY and CDR2 SAAADI. V is trimmed back by 6 bases and J by 5 bases, and the junction contains 8 bases that no gene match accounts for. One collaborating source in Seattle enrolled patients during active infection and followed them longitudinally through the course of disease. Whole blood was collected in K2EDTA tubes by collaborating institutions according to the institutions' own protocols. Collaborator samples were shipped for TCRbeta analysis as frozen whole blood, isolated PBMCs, or DNA extracted from either sample type. The immunoSEQ Assay, a bias-controlled multiplex PCR, was used to amplify TCRbeta CDR3 regions from genomic DNA. The paper's data handling went like this. The number of nucleated cells in each sample was estimated from the amplification of reference gene primers within the assay. Sequence reads were collapsed and filtered to measure the absolute abundance of every unique TCRbeta CDR3 rearrangement. For each sample, productive Simpson clonality was calculated by taking the square root of Simpson's diversity index across productive rearrangements. Here the immuneACCESS table is served through TCRdb, limited to in-frame sequences with V and J called. Missing clones are a known gap in these copies; in checked studies unresolved V genes cover under half, and the rest lacks a known reason. V and J calls and clone size are given by that table; D and trimming were obtained from the DNA. This sample comprises more than 80,000 clones, 75% to 85% of them detected only once. Of the sample, under 8% is held by the ten largest clones.

Recombination joined TRBV10-2 with TRBJ2-4; TRBD2 lines up with 9 middle nucleotides. Sequenced: peripheral blood. The clonotype was recovered from a man at least 80 years old with COVID-19, enrolled during active disease. CDR3 reads: CASSLRAGGQNIQYF. The DNA sequence reads TGCGCCAGCAGCCTTAGAGCGGGGGGACAAAACATTCAGTACTTC.